A single sample is the source of the 10 T cell receptor beta chains below, sequenced in a study of a mutant IDH1 vaccine in newly diagnosed glioma. These receptors have no identified antigens. Method: immunoSEQ multiplex PCR; TCRdb's copy keeps in-frame clones and lacks some. This sample yields fewer than 90,000 clones, of which approximately 81% are seen a single time; approximately 12% belongs to the top ten. The sample's time point: week 35, safety follow-up. Each vaccine dose was 300 ug of mutant IDH1 20-mer peptide, with topical imiquimod. The material was PBMCs, obtained from a glioma patient whose treatment included an IDH1 peptide vaccine. The source is a man aged 18 to 29 with glioma.

The V and J genes are TRBV10-3 and TRBJ2-5, with D perhaps TRBD2 (6 bases). This CDR3 is 13 amino acids long. The V gene lost 6 bases and the J gene lost 7 bases, with 15 bases spanning the gap. Germline V CDR1 and CDR2: ENHRY, SYGVKD. The CDR3 DNA reads TGTGCCATCAGACGGGACTCGAGGGGGACCCAGTACTTC. Its protein product is CAIRRDSRGTQYF.

This chain uses TRBV11-1 with TRBJ2-1; D perhaps matches TRBD1 (6 bases). The ends were cut back, 1 base at V and 0 bases at J, with 7 bases in the middle. CDR3 length: 15 residues. The V gene's germline CDR1 is SGHAT and CDR2 FQDESV (reference sequence). The CDR3 region has the DNA TGTGCCAGCAGCTTAGTGGGGGCCTCCTACAATGAGCAGTTCTTC. This encodes CASSLVGASYNEQFF.

The sample holds a few counts of this clone. The V and J genes are TRBV6-6 and TRBJ2-2, with no clear D. Trimming removed 10 bases at V and 7 bases at J, with 7 bases between. The CDR3 length is 10 residues. In germline, CDR1 is MNHNY, CDR2 SVGAGI (reference sequence). The CDR3 loop reads CATRYGELFF. Written as DNA, the CDR3 is TGTGCCACCCGTTACGGGGAGCTGTTTTTT.

This clone was observed a single time. This chain joins TRBV19 and TRBJ2-2; 10 nucleotides align to TRBD1. J gave up 4 bases and V 8 bases, and 10 bases lay outside the gene matches. CDR3 size: 16 residues. Germline CDR1 is LNHDA and CDR2 is SQIVND (reference sequence). CDR3 nucleotides: TGTGCCAGTCGCCGGACAGGGGGATTTGGCACCGGGGAGCTGTTTTTT. Residues: CASRRTGGFGTGELFF.

This clone came up a few times. J is TRBJ1-1 and V is TRBV9, with D possibly being TRBD1 (6 bases). The CDR3 length is 18 residues. CDR1 is SGDLS and CDR2 is YYNGEE in the germline V gene. The V and J ends lost 6 bases and 1 base respectively, with 25 bases between them. This CDR3 is CASTKSVGQTISNTEAFF. CDR3 DNA: TGTGCCAGCACCAAGAGCGTTGGACAGACCATTTCGAACACTGAAGCTTTCTTT.

This chain joins TRBV28 and TRBJ2-7, with 9 positions matching TRBD1. The CDR3 length is 15 residues. The V gene's germline CDR1 is MDHEN and CDR2 SYDVKM. The J segment lost 5 bases and the V segment lost 5 bases, leaving 10 bases of the junction unmatched. The CDR3 spells CASSPAGTGINEQYF. Here the CDR3 DNA reads TGTGCCAGCAGTCCAGCCGGGACAGGGATAAACGAGCAGTACTTC. Using reference TRBV28 and TRBJ2-7 for the parts outside the CDR3, the full variable domain is DVKVTQSSRYLVKRTGEKVFLECVQDMDHENMFWYRQDPGLGLRLIYFSYDVKMKEKGDIPEGYSVSREKKERFSLILESASTNQTSMYLCASSPAGTGINEQYFGPGTRLTVT.

The chain is built from TRBV5-6 and TRBJ1-2; no reliable D call. Germline V gives CDR1 SGHDT, CDR2 YYEEEE. CDR3 length equals 17 residues. V lost 4 bases and J lost 0, with 19 bases in between. CDR3 nucleotide sequence: TGTGCCAGCAGCCCGGACGCCCGCCAAATAGCTAACTATGGCTACACCTTC. Translating gives CASSPDARQIANYGYTF.

This rearrangement joins TRBV18 to TRBJ1-3; no clear D gene. CDR3 length: 16 amino acids. CDR1 is KGHSH, CDR2 LQKENI, per germline. V lost 6 bases, J lost 4 bases, and 19 bases lay in between. The CDR3 is CASSPVTRTAGNTIYF. CDR3 nucleotide sequence: TGTGCCAGCTCCCCCGTCACAAGGACGGCAGGAAACACCATATATTTT.

The chain uses TRBV19 and TRBJ1-2, with a tentative D call TRBD1 (6 bases). Germline V gives CDR1 LNHDA, CDR2 SQIVND (reference sequence). This CDR3 spans 12 amino acids. Trimming took off 9 bases at V and 8 bases at J, with 16 bases between the two ends. The CDR3 DNA reads TGTGCCAGCAAACAGGGATTGAGCGGCTACACCTTC. This encodes CASKQGLSGYTF.

This sequence joins TRBV9 and TRBJ2-2; TRBD1 or TRBD2 may be the D gene (6 bases each). CDR1 and CDR2 from the germline V gene are SGDLS and YYNGEE. The CDR3 has 13 residues. The V end lost 4 bases, the J end lost 6 bases, and 10 bases lay between the germline ends. CDR3 in DNA: TGTGCCAGCAGCCAAGGGGGGCCCGGGGAGCTGTTTTTT. Translated: CASSQGGPGELFF.